This is a list of T cell receptor beta chains from one sample in a study of cytomegalovirus exposure and HLA in healthy donors. Assay: immunoSEQ multiplex PCR; the TCRdb copy retains only in-frame clones and omits some. The sample lists about 250,000 clones; around 90% were seen once. The sample comprised PBMCs. These TCRs come from a girl under 10 years old in good health and CMV-seronegative. CDR3s include the opening cysteine and the closing phenylalanine or tryptophan. Each record gives: D gene, clone size, V gene, J gene, CDR3 DNA, CDR3 protein. The D gene is left open where the match is weak. Size tells how often a clone was seen (once, few, many) or the class of an expanded clone, and some rows leave it out.

D: NA
size: NA
V: TRBV9
J: TRBJ2-1
DNA: TGTGCCAGCAGTGGGTCTCTGGCGGGGGCCGAGGATGAGCAGTTCTTC
CDR3: CASSGSLAGAEDEQFF

D: NA
size: few
V: TRBV30
J: TRBJ1-2
DNA: TGTGCCTGGAGTGTAGGTATTGCCCGGGGTAACTATGGCTACACCTTC
CDR3: CAWSVGIARGNYGYTF

D: NA
size: NA
V: TRBV2
J: TRBJ2-7
DNA: TGTGCCAGCAGTGAAAACCAGATCGTGACTCTCGACGAGCAGTACTTC
CDR3: CASSENQIVTLDEQYF

D: TRBD2
size: NA
V: TRBV4-1
J: TRBJ2-1
DNA: TGCGCCAGCAGGCGAGCGGGAGGGGGGTTAGACAATGAGCAGTTCTTC
CDR3: CASRRAGGGLDNEQFF

D: NA
size: once
V: TRBV27
J: TRBJ1-1
DNA: TGTGCCAGCCTTGGGAACAGGGTAAGAAACACTGAAGCTTTCTTT
CDR3: CASLGNRVRNTEAFF

D: NA
size: NA
V: TRBV5-1
J: TRBJ1-1
DNA: TGCGCCAGCAGCCCCTACAGTGGGAACACTGAAGCTTTCTTT
CDR3: CASSPYSGNTEAFF

D: NA
size: NA
V: TRBV7-9
J: TRBJ2-1
DNA: TGTGCCAGCAGCTTTATCCATGAGCAGTTCTTC
CDR3: CASSFIHEQFF

D: NA
size: NA
V: TRBV27
J: TRBJ1-2
DNA: TGTGCCAGCAGTTTGAGGGCCTCCATCTATGGCTACACCTTC
CDR3: CASSLRASIYGYTF

D: TRBD1
size: NA
V: TRBV9
J: TRBJ2-6
DNA: TGTGCCAGCAGCGCCGGGACAGGGGGAACTGGGGCCAACGTCCTGACTTTC
CDR3: CASSAGTGGTGANVLTF

D: TRBD2
size: NA
V: TRBV7-9
J: TRBJ2-1
DNA: TGTTCCAGCAGCCCCCGGGGGGGAGAGGTAGATGAGCAGTTCTTC
CDR3: CSSSPRGGEVDEQFF

D: NA
size: NA
V: TRBV6-4
J: TRBJ2-3
DNA: TGTGCCAGCAGTGACTCGGGAGCGACAGATACGCAGTATTTT
CDR3: CASSDSGATDTQYF

D: NA
size: NA
V: TRBV28
J: TRBJ1-4
DNA: TGTGCCAGCAGCCTATCACGGGGAGGGGGTGAAAAACTGTTTTTT
CDR3: CASSLSRGGGEKLFF

D: NA
size: NA
V: TRBV19
J: TRBJ2-2
DNA: TGTGCCAGTAGGACTGTCGCGTCTAACACCGGGGAGCTGTTTTTT
CDR3: CASRTVASNTGELFF

D: TRBD1
size: NA
V: TRBV29-1
J: TRBJ1-2
DNA: TGCAGCGGAGGGACAGGGGGTAGGTTGGATGGTGGCTACACCTTC
CDR3: CSGGTGGRLDGGYTF

D: TRBD1
size: NA
V: TRBV6-4
J: TRBJ1-1
DNA: TGTGCCAGCAGGCCCGGGACAGGGGGGAACACTGAAGCTTTCTTT
CDR3: CASRPGTGGNTEAFF

D: TRBD2
size: once
V: TRBV9
J: TRBJ2-2
DNA: TGTGCCAGCAGCCCGGAGACTAGCGGCACCGGGGAGCTGTTTTTT
CDR3: CASSPETSGTGELFF

D: NA
size: NA
V: TRBV13
J: TRBJ1-1
DNA: TGTGCCAGCACAGGTAGGGAAGGGGGCACTGAAGCTTTCTTT
CDR3: CASTGREGGTEAFF

D: NA
size: NA
V: TRBV5-1
J: TRBJ2-7
DNA: TGCGCCAGCAGGACAGACTCCTACGAGCAGTACTTC
CDR3: CASRTDSYEQYF

D: TRBD1
size: NA
V: TRBV6-1
J: TRBJ1-4
DNA: TGTGCCAGCCGTCAGACAGGGGAATATGAAAAACTGTTTTTT
CDR3: CASRQTGEYEKLFF

D: TRBD2
size: NA
V: TRBV7-2
J: TRBJ2-3
DNA: TGTGCCAGCAGCTTATGGGGGGGGAACCCCCTGGATACGCAGTATTTT
CDR3: CASSLWGGNPLDTQYF

D: NA
size: NA
V: TRBV30
J: TRBJ1-5
DNA: TGTGCCTGGAGTGTACCCGGGAGTCAGCCCCAGCATTTT
CDR3: CAWSVPGSQPQHF

D: TRBD2
size: NA
V: TRBV4-2
J: TRBJ2-7
DNA: TGTGCCAGCAGCCAATCTCCCGGACTAGAAAGTTACGAGCAGTACTTC
CDR3: CASSQSPGLESYEQYF

D: TRBD1
size: once
V: TRBV5-6
J: TRBJ1-4
DNA: TGTGCCAGCAGCCCGACAGGGGCCTCCAATGAAAAACTGTTTTTT
CDR3: CASSPTGASNEKLFF

D: TRBD1
size: NA
V: TRBV7-9
J: TRBJ1-1
DNA: TGTGCCAGCAGCCCAGCTCGGACAGGGTGGACTGAAGCTTTCTTT
CDR3: CASSPARTGWTEAFF

D: NA
size: NA
V: TRBV19
J: TRBJ1-2
DNA: TGTGCCTCTTCGAGCTCCCTCCGGGGCTACACCTTC
CDR3: CASSSSLRGYTF

D: TRBD1
size: NA
V: TRBV5-1
J: TRBJ2-7
DNA: TGCGCCAGCAGCTCGACAGGGGATGCCTACGAGCAGTACTTC
CDR3: CASSSTGDAYEQYF

D: TRBD1
size: NA
V: TRBV19
J: TRBJ1-1
DNA: TGTGCCAGTAGTAAGGGGGCGAACACTGAAGCTTTCTTT
CDR3: CASSKGANTEAFF

D: NA
size: NA
V: TRBV4-1
J: TRBJ1-6
DNA: TGCGCCAGCAGCCAAGTCACAGGCTCCTATAATTCACCCCTCCACTTT
CDR3: CASSQVTGSYNSPLHF

D: TRBD2
size: NA
V: TRBV7-9
J: TRBJ2-7
DNA: TGTGCCAGCAGCTTAGTTACTAGCGGAACCTACGAGCAGTACTTC
CDR3: CASSLVTSGTYEQYF

D: NA
size: NA
V: TRBV6-6
J: TRBJ1-2
DNA: TGTGCCAGCAGTTATGCAGGGAACTATGGCTACACCTTC
CDR3: CASSYAGNYGYTF

D: TRBD1
size: NA
V: TRBV6-1
J: TRBJ2-7
DNA: TGTGCCAGCAAGGGACAGGGGGCTTCCTACGAGCAGTACTTC
CDR3: CASKGQGASYEQYF

D: TRBD2
size: once
V: TRBV9
J: TRBJ2-1
DNA: TGTGCCAGCACGGGGGGATGGGGGGGAACCGATGAGCAGTTCTTC
CDR3: CASTGGWGGTDEQFF

D: NA
size: once
V: TRBV20-1
J: TRBJ1-1
DNA: TGCAGTGCTAGCTACCAGGGGAGTGCTTTCTTT
CDR3: CSASYQGSAFF

D: TRBD1
size: NA
V: TRBV9
J: TRBJ1-2
DNA: TGTGCCAGCAGCCCAGAACAGGGGGCGGGCTATGGCTACACCTTC
CDR3: CASSPEQGAGYGYTF

D: NA
size: NA
V: TRBV4-1
J: TRBJ1-1
DNA: TGCGCCAGCAGCCAAGATGAGCACAGGGAATACACTGAAGCTTTCTTT
CDR3: CASSQDEHREYTEAFF

D: NA
size: NA
V: TRBV5-8
J: TRBJ2-2
DNA: TGTGCCATCCCGTACGAGGCGGAAATATTCGCGAACACCGGGGAGCTGTTTTTT
CDR3: CAIPYEAEIFANTGELFF

D: NA
size: NA
V: TRBV10-3
J: TRBJ2-3
DNA: TGTGCCACTGCCGAGACGGGGATTTTGCGGGCGGATACGCAGTATTTT
CDR3: CATAETGILRADTQYF

D: NA
size: NA
V: TRBV7-2
J: TRBJ1-4
DNA: TGTGCCAGCAGCTTCCGGGGTACTCGTGAAAAACTGTTTTTT
CDR3: CASSFRGTREKLFF

D: TRBD1
size: NA
V: TRBV7-9
J: TRBJ2-1
DNA: TGTGCCAGCAGCTCCGGGACAGGGCTTTTCGAGCAGTTCTTC
CDR3: CASSSGTGLFEQFF

D: NA
size: NA
V: TRBV6-5
J: TRBJ2-2
DNA: TGTGCCAGCAGGCCCGCTCTGACAGTGCCGAACGGGCTGTTTTTT
CDR3: CASRPALTVPNGLFF

D: TRBD1
size: NA
V: TRBV10-1
J: TRBJ1-6
DNA: TGCGCCAGCCGACAGGGGAGAAATTCACCCCTCCACTTT
CDR3: CASRQGRNSPLHF

D: NA
size: NA
V: TRBV27
J: TRBJ2-1
DNA: TGTGCCTACTCACAAGCATACCCCTCCTTCCCAAAGGGGAATGAGCAGTTCTTC
CDR3: CAYSQAYPSFPKGNEQFF

D: TRBD2
size: NA
V: TRBV11-2
J: TRBJ2-7
DNA: TGTGCCAGCAGCTTCGGACTAGCGGGAGGGTACGAGCAGTACTTC
CDR3: CASSFGLAGGYEQYF

D: TRBD2
size: once
V: TRBV6-1
J: TRBJ2-1
DNA: TGTGCCAGCAGTGACTTTAGCGGGGGGCGCCACAATGAGCAGTTCTTC
CDR3: CASSDFSGGRHNEQFF

D: NA
size: NA
V: TRBV6-1
J: TRBJ1-3
DNA: TGTGCCAGCAGCCCGGACAGAGCCACCATATATTTT
CDR3: CASSPDRATIYF

D: TRBD2
size: NA
V: TRBV14
J: TRBJ2-7
DNA: TGTGCCAGCAGCCACCTGAGCGGGGGTCACTACGAGCAGTACTTC
CDR3: CASSHLSGGHYEQYF

D: NA
size: NA
V: TRBV25-1
J: TRBJ2-3
DNA: TGTGCCAGCGCCGGCGGCGGGGTAGATACGCAGTATTTT
CDR3: CASAGGGVDTQYF

D: TRBD2
size: NA
V: TRBV7-9
J: TRBJ2-7
DNA: TGTTCCAGCAGCCTAGATCAACTAGCGGGGGGGCGCTCCTACGAGCAGTACTTC
CDR3: CSSSLDQLAGGRSYEQYF

D: NA
size: NA
V: TRBV9
J: TRBJ2-1
DNA: TGTGCCAGCAGCGCAGGGAATAGGCAGTTCTTC
CDR3: CASSAGNRQFF

D: TRBD1
size: NA
V: TRBV27
J: TRBJ1-5
DNA: TGTGCCAGCAGTTCCCTCCTGACAGGGTACAATCAGCCCCAGCATTTT
CDR3: CASSSLLTGYNQPQHF

D: TRBD2
size: NA
V: TRBV6-9
J: TRBJ2-7
DNA: TGTGCCAGCAGTTACTTGCGGGAGGGCCGCGAGCAGTACTTC
CDR3: CASSYLREGREQYF

D: TRBD2
size: NA
V: TRBV5-1
J: TRBJ2-7
DNA: TGCGCCAGCAGCTTCGCCGGTTCTAGCGGTCTGGGGGAGCAGTACTTC
CDR3: CASSFAGSSGLGEQYF

D: TRBD2
size: once
V: TRBV29-1
J: TRBJ2-1
DNA: TGCAGCGTCCAGCTAGCGGGAGGTCCCCCAGTTGTCTTC
CDR3: CSVQLAGGPPVVF

D: NA
size: NA
V: TRBV7-6
J: TRBJ2-2
DNA: TGTGCCAGCAGCTTAGCGTTGCGAGCGAACACCGGGGAGCTGTTTTTT
CDR3: CASSLALRANTGELFF

D: NA
size: NA
V: TRBV7-9
J: TRBJ1-3
DNA: TGTGCCAGCAGCTTCAAACAGGGCTACTCTGGAAACACCATATATTTT
CDR3: CASSFKQGYSGNTIYF

D: NA
size: NA
V: TRBV5-6
J: TRBJ1-4
DNA: TGTGCCAGCAGCCGGACTTCCTTTAATGAAAAACTGTTTTTT
CDR3: CASSRTSFNEKLFF

D: TRBD1
size: NA
V: TRBV28
J: TRBJ1-2
DNA: TGTGCCAGCAGTTTACAGGGGGCGCTTGGCTACACCTTC
CDR3: CASSLQGALGYTF

D: NA
size: NA
V: TRBV19
J: TRBJ1-4
DNA: TGTGCCAGTAGTAGGGAGTTATTGGTGTTTTTT
CDR3: CASSRELLVFF